This passage covers 32 T cell receptor beta chains from one sample sequenced in a study of blood T cell repertoires in COVID-19. Produced via immunoSEQ multiplex PCR; TCRdb's table is partial and in-frame only. This sample has some 70,000 clones, with 65% to 90% found just once. The sample comprised peripheral blood. The receptor source for this set is a man older than 75 with acute or convalescent COVID-19.

The chain employs TRBV10-3 and TRBJ2-2; 8 nucleotides match TRBD1. This CDR3 has 15 amino acids. Trimming at V came to 6 bases and at J to 4 bases, leaving 7 bases not matched to a gene. Germline CDR1 is ENHRY and CDR2 is SYGVKD. CDR3 sequence reads: CAIRARGLGTGELFF. CDR3 nucleotides: TGTGCCATCAGAGCCAGGGGGCTGGGCACCGGGGAGCTGTTTTTT.

The chain links TRBV6-2 or TRBV6-3 to TRBJ1-2, with TRBD1 matching over 7 bases. With V trimmed by 2 bases and J by 7 bases, 7 bases remained unmatched. Germline V gene data show CDR1 as MNHEY and CDR2 as SVGEGT. The CDR3 extends over 14 amino acids. The chain's CDR3 is CASSYDRVASGYTF. Here the CDR3 DNA reads TGTGCCAGCAGTTACGACAGGGTAGCAAGTGGCTACACCTTC.

The rearrangement joins TRBV6-5 to TRBJ1-5; 7 bases fit TRBD1. The CDR3 runs 13 residues. Germline loops: CDR1 MNHEY, CDR2 SVGAGI. J was trimmed by 6 bases and V by 4 bases; bases with no gene match: 3. CDR3 protein: CASSSTGSQPQHF. The CDR3 DNA reads TGTGCCAGCAGTTCGACAGGGTCTCAGCCCCAGCATTTT.

The chain uses TRBV11-2 and TRBJ1-4, with a possible D match to TRBD1 (5 bases). Germline values: CDR1 SGHAT, CDR2 FQNNGV. The CDR3 loop spans 16 amino acids. The germline V and J ends were trimmed by 5 bases and 8 bases, with 21 bases remaining between them. The CDR3, as DNA: TGTGCCAGCAGCACCCGATGGGGAGGGACGGCGGAAAAACTGTTTTTT. It translates to CASSTRWGGTAEKLFF.

The chain joins TRBV10-3 to TRBJ1-1; D is perhaps TRBD1 (6 bases). CDR1 and CDR2 from the germline V gene are ENHRY and SYGVKD. The length of the CDR3 is 18 residues. Trimming took off 1 base at V and 0 bases at J, with 18 bases between the two ends. The chain's CDR3 is CAISEFSQGGTMNTEAFF. DNA of the CDR3: TGTGCCATCAGTGAGTTTTCACAGGGAGGGACTATGAACACTGAAGCTTTCTTT.

V usage is TRBV6-5 and J usage is TRBJ2-1, with a possible D match to TRBD2 (5 bases). CDR3 length equals 13 residues. In germline, CDR1 is MNHEY, CDR2 SVGAGI. Trimming removed 6 bases from V and 5 bases from J, with 11 bases in between. The CDR3 reads CASSFGVNNEQFF. The CDR3 DNA reads as TGTGCCAGCAGCTTCGGGGTTAACAATGAGCAGTTCTTC.

The chain uses TRBV19 and TRBJ1-5; 7 bases agree with TRBD1. The germline CDR1 and CDR2 sequences are LNHDA and SQIVND (reference sequence). CDR3 size: 14 residues. V shed 6 bases and J 6 bases; nucleotides not matched to a gene: 8. CDR3 sequence (DNA): TGTGCCAGTAGGACAGGGACGTGGGCTCAGCCCCAGCATTTT. Encoded protein: CASRTGTWAQPQHF.

The chain combines TRBV30 with TRBJ1-2; weak D call: TRBD1 (6 bases). There are 14 residues in the CDR3. Germline assignment: CDR1 GTSNPN and CDR2 SVGIG (reference sequence). The V and J ends lost 1 base and 3 bases respectively, with 12 bases between them. As DNA, the CDR3 is TGTGCCTGGAGTGCTACAGGGTTTTACTATGGCTACACCTTC. It yields the protein CAWSATGFYYGYTF.

The genes are TRBV5-4 and TRBJ1-6; D is ambiguous. The V and J ends lost 2 bases and 8 bases respectively, with 8 bases between them. This CDR3 comprises 13 residues. Germline V gives CDR1 SGHNT, CDR2 YYREEE (reference sequence). CDR3 sequence (DNA): TGTGCCAGCAGCTTCCTAACAGATTCACCCCTCCACTTT. Its protein is CASSFLTDSPLHF.

The CDR3 coding sequence is TGTGCCAGCAGGGACAGGGGGCCTGGAGAGACCCAGTACTTC. This encodes CASRDRGPGETQYF. J is TRBJ2-5 and V is TRBV6-5, with 11 bases identical to TRBD1. The CDR3 extends over 14 amino acids. The V gene end was trimmed by 6 bases and the J gene end by 4 bases; junction bases not matched to a gene: 4. CDR1 MNHEY and CDR2 SVGAGI come from the germline V gene.

The table lists this clone with a count of one. CDR3 nucleotide sequence: TGTGCCAGCAGTTACAGCAATAGCAATCAGCCCCAGCATTTT. This gives the protein CASSYSNSNQPQHF. This sequence joins TRBV6-2 or TRBV6-3 and TRBJ1-5; the D is unclear. V dropped 2 bases and J dropped 0 bases, with 5 bases sitting between them. This CDR3 comprises 14 residues. Germline values: CDR1 MNHEY, CDR2 SVGEGT.

The CDR3: CASRRQGIAPLHF. For the CDR3, the DNA is TGCGCCAGCAGGCGACAGGGGATTGCACCCCTCCACTTT. This chain joins TRBV4-1 and TRBJ1-6; TRBD1 aligns across 8 bases. CDR3 size: 13 residues. With V trimmed by 6 bases and J by 11 bases, 6 bases remained unmatched. CDR1 is MGHRA and CDR2 is YSYEKL in the germline V gene.

V usage is TRBV21-1 and J usage is TRBJ2-1; the table's D call, TRBD2, was not checked against the DNA. TRBV21-1 is an annotated pseudogene. This CDR3 has 17 residues. The CDR3 nucleotides are TGTGCCAGCAGCAAAAGCGATCCGGGAAAAGGCGGCCCTGAGCAGTTCTTC. Its translation: CASSKSDPGKGGPEQFF.

The genes are TRBV13 and TRBJ2-7, with D tentatively TRBD2 (5 bases). V was shortened by 1 base and J by 3 bases, with 7 bases between the two germline ends. The CDR3 contains 13 residues. Germline CDR1 reads PRHDT; CDR2 reads FYEKMQ (reference sequence). The CDR3 coding sequence is TGTGCCAGCAGCTTAGCCGGGATCTACGAGCAGTACTTC. Amino acid sequence: CASSLAGIYEQYF.

This clone was seen once. The chain uses TRBV30 and TRBJ1-1; D not resolved. This CDR3 spans 13 amino acids. Germline V gene data show CDR1 as GTSNPN and CDR2 as SVGIG (reference sequence). Trimming pared 5 bases from V and 0 bases from J, leaving 10 bases between. The CDR3 coding sequence is TGTGCCTGGGATAACCTAATGAACACTGAAGCTTTCTTT. It yields the protein CAWDNLMNTEAFF.

This chain connects TRBV7-2 to TRBJ1-4, with 7 bases identical to TRBD1. The CDR3 contains 16 residues. V lost 5 bases to trimming and J lost 6 bases; unmatched junction nucleotides: 12. The germline CDR1 and CDR2 sequences are SGHTA and FQGNSA. The CDR3 nucleotides read TGTGCCAGCAGCGTAAACAGGGGCCGCGGGGATGAAAAACTGTTTTTT. This codes for CASSVNRGRGDEKLFF. The full variable domain, with the rest looked up from reference TRBV7-2 and TRBJ1-4, is GAGVSQSPSNKVTEKGKDVELRCDPISGHTALYWYRQSLGQGLEFLIYFQGNSAPDKSGLPSDRFSAERTGGSVSTLTIQRTQQEDSAVYLCASSVNRGRGDEKLFFGSGTQLSVL.

This chain uses TRBV24-1 with TRBJ2-2; 7 bases are shared with TRBD2. The CDR3 runs 16 residues. CDR1 is KGHDR and CDR2 is SFDVKD in the germline V gene. The V gene end was trimmed by 6 bases and the J gene end by 0 bases; junction bases not matched to a gene: 6. The CDR3 spells CATSTSGDSNTGELFF. For the CDR3, the DNA is TGTGCCACCAGTACCAGCGGGGATTCGAACACCGGGGAGCTGTTTTTT.

V and J are TRBV5-6 and TRBJ1-1; 11 bases align to TRBD1. Germline assignment: CDR1 SGHDT and CDR2 YYEEEE. The CDR3 consists of 14 residues. V was pared by 5 bases and J by 6 bases, with 6 bases of the junction left unmatched. CDR3 loop: CASRLGQGGPEAFF. The CDR3 DNA is TGTGCCAGCAGGCTGGGACAGGGGGGGCCTGAAGCTTTCTTT.

Only a few counts were recorded for this clone. V usage is TRBV18 and J usage is TRBJ1-2; D is undetermined. Germline V gene data show CDR1 as KGHSH and CDR2 as LQKENI. Trimming removed 3 bases from V and 4 bases from J, with 15 bases in between. The length of the CDR3 is 15 residues. The CDR3 DNA sequence: TGTGCCAGCTCACCGCGGAGGTTACTAGGCTATGGCTACACCTTC. This codes for CASSPRRLLGYGYTF.

The rearrangement uses TRBV5-4 and TRBJ2-1, with D perhaps TRBD1 (5 bases). Trimming pared 2 bases from V and 3 bases from J, leaving 12 bases between. The CDR3 extends over 15 amino acids. In germline, CDR1 is SGHNT, CDR2 YYREEE (reference sequence). CDR3 in amino acids: CASSLGALDYNEQFF. In DNA form, the CDR3 reads TGTGCCAGCAGCTTAGGGGCTCTCGACTACAATGAGCAGTTCTTC.

The chain links TRBV30 to TRBJ2-2, with no clear D. The ends were cut back, 5 bases at V and 0 bases at J, with 16 bases in the middle. CDR3 length: 16 residues. Germline loops: CDR1 GTSNPN, CDR2 SVGIG (reference sequence). The CDR3: CAWFDATITNTGELFF. CDR3 coding DNA: TGTGCCTGGTTTGATGCCACTATTACGAACACCGGGGAGCTGTTTTTT.

This chain uses TRBV7-8 with TRBJ1-2, with 8 positions matching TRBD1. The CDR3 spans 16 residues. The germline V gene has CDR1 SGHVS and CDR2 FQNEAQ. J was trimmed by 4 bases and V by 0 bases; bases with no gene match: 7. The CDR3 nucleotides are TGTGCCAGCAGCTTAGCGTCCGGGACAGGTTTCTATGGCTACACCTTC. Protein product: CASSLASGTGFYGYTF.

J is TRBJ2-1 and V is TRBV27; TRBD2 matches 9 bases. V lost 7 bases, J lost 3 bases, and 7 bases stayed unmatched. Germline CDR1 and CDR2: MNHEY and SMNVEV (reference sequence). The CDR3 is 15 residues long. The CDR3 protein is CASTELAGSYNEQFF. The CDR3 DNA is TGTGCCAGCACCGAGCTAGCGGGAAGCTACAATGAGCAGTTCTTC.

This chain joins TRBV6-2 or TRBV6-3 and TRBJ1-5; no firm D call. This CDR3 spans 15 amino acids. The germline V gene encodes CDR1 MNHEY and CDR2 SVGEGT. Trimming shortened V by 2 bases and J by 5 bases, and 13 bases separated the two germline ends. The DNA for the CDR3 is TGTGCCAGCAGTTACGACACACTTCTGTATCAGCCCCAGCATTTT. Translation: CASSYDTLLYQPQHF.

This sequence joins TRBV11-3 and TRBJ2-3; D remains unclear. In germline, CDR1 is SGHNT, CDR2 YENEEA. This CDR3 contains 11 residues. Trimming shortened V by 5 bases and J by 5 bases, and 5 bases separated the two germline ends. This chain's CDR3 is CASSRLDTQYF. The DNA for the CDR3 is TGTGCCAGCAGCAGACTAGATACGCAGTATTTT.

This chain joins TRBV7-2 and TRBJ1-5; no firm D call. Deletions cut 3 bases from V and 5 bases from J, with 14 bases between. This CDR3 is 15 amino acids long. CDR1 and CDR2 from the germline V gene are SGHTA and FQGNSA. CDR3 nucleotide sequence: TGTGCCAGCAGCTTTGGCTCCCGGAGGGATCAGCCCCAGCATTTT. It yields the protein CASSFGSRRDQPQHF.

This chain links TRBV5-1 with TRBJ1-2, with TRBD1 identical over 7 bases. CDR1 and CDR2 from the germline V gene are SGHRS and YFSETQ. CDR3 size: 16 residues. The V segment lost 4 bases and the J segment 6 bases; nucleotides outside the gene matches: 15. CDR3 coding DNA: TGCGCCAGCAGCGGGGGGACAGCACGCCCAGCGCATGGCTACACCTTC. Translation: CASSGGTARPAHGYTF. Complete variable domain (other parts from reference TRBV5-1 and TRBJ1-2): KAGVTQTPRYLIKTRGQQVTLSCSPISGHRSVSWYQQTPGQGLQFLFEYFSETQRNKGNFPGRFSGRQFSNSRSEMNVSTLELGDSALYLCASSGGTARPAHGYTFGSGTRLTVV.

This chain links TRBV7-6 with TRBJ2-1; TRBD2 aligns across 10 bases. The CDR3 spans 15 residues. CDR1 SGHVS and CDR2 FNYEAQ come from the germline V gene. Trimming took 1 base from V and 3 from J; bases not matched to a gene: 0. The CDR3 is CASSLVAGGYNEQFF. Written as DNA, the CDR3 is TGTGCCAGCAGCTTAGTAGCGGGAGGCTACAATGAGCAGTTCTTC.

The genes are TRBV5-4 and TRBJ2-3; no clear D gene. Per germline, CDR1 SGHNT and CDR2 YYREEE (reference sequence). The CDR3 runs 15 residues. Trimming took 4 bases from V and 5 from J, leaving 17 bases between them. The CDR3 reads CASSPPGFPKDTQYF. The DNA for the CDR3 is TGTGCCAGCAGCCCTCCGGGTTTCCCGAAAGATACGCAGTATTTT. Full variable domain (missing parts from reference TRBV5-4 and TRBJ2-3): ETGVTQSPTHLIKTRGQQVTLRCSSQSGHNTVSWYQQALGQGPQFIFQYYREEENGRGNFPPRFSGLQFPNYSSELNVNALELDDSALYLCASSPPGFPKDTQYFGPGTRLTVL.

This sequence joins TRBV19 and TRBJ2-7; 8 bases map to TRBD1. The CDR3 runs to 13 residues. V lost 5 bases to trimming and J lost 3 bases; unmatched junction nucleotides: 3. Germline V lookup: CDR1 LNHDA, CDR2 SQIVND (reference sequence). The CDR3 region is CASSYRGVYEQYF. The CDR3 nucleotides are TGTGCCAGTAGTTACAGGGGGGTCTACGAGCAGTACTTC.

The V and J genes are TRBV15 and TRBJ1-5, with D possibly being TRBD1 (5 bases). Trimming cost V 0 bases and J 11 bases, with 8 bases left between them. This CDR3 is built from 12 residues. CDR1 and CDR2 from the germline V gene are LNHNV and YYDKDF (reference sequence). CDR3 residues: CATSRDARAQHF. The DNA of the CDR3 is TGTGCCACCAGCAGAGATGCCAGGGCCCAGCATTTT.

The chain recombines TRBV24-1 with TRBJ2-1, with 9 bases lining up with TRBD2. Germline assignment: CDR1 KGHDR and CDR2 SFDVKD. V lost 3 bases, J lost 7 bases, and 9 bases stayed unmatched. The CDR3 covers 16 residues. For the CDR3, the DNA is TGTGCCACCAGTGATCCTGTAGCGGGAGATATGAATGAGCAGTTCTTC. Protein sequence: CATSDPVAGDMNEQFF.